This paragraph reports one T cell receptor (beta chain). What antigen it recognizes has not been identified. No base qualities exist here, and no much larger clone lies one base off it. This sample was included in a study of cytomegalovirus exposure and HLA in healthy donors (dated by TCRdb to about 2017). At the level of the whole study: According to an earlier analysis of 550 to 750 of the donors, about 179 million T cells yielded 117 million unique TCR beta sequences and about 300 Gb of sequence data. About 320 gigabases of sequencing data and approximately 80 million unique TCR sequences were included in an early release covering roughly 600 HLA-typed donors. Among the roughly 400 genotyped donors, approximately 82% belonged to the genetic ancestry cluster associated with self-reported Caucasian donors. The study aimed to test whether cataloging public T cell receptors could reveal signatures of past pathogen exposure. Using immunosequencing, the study profiled T cell repertoires from some 670 subjects and related those repertoires to cytomegalovirus serostatus. In addition to the first cohort of around 670 subjects, a separate validation cohort of about 120 different subjects was used. To predict cytomegalovirus infection status, the study brought together high-throughput TCR immunosequencing, statistical association of individual TCRs with disease status, and machine learning. A later analysis re-examined previously published TCR beta repertoires from around 670 donors and added high-resolution HLA genotyping to investigate patterns of TCR occurrence. In the later analysis, no new phenotypic data were used to find candidate immune exposures; instead, reliance was placed on TCR beta sequences and their occurrence across donors. An earlier analysis of 587 of the donors applied high-throughput TCR beta sequencing to assess whether each TCR beta V gene segment acted as functional or pseudogenic. Donor age, sex, ethnicity and CMV serostatus were compiled alongside the repertoire data. A later genetic analysis used genome-wide SNP genotypes for about three fifths of the 666 donors, treating that subset as a discovery cohort. All discovery cohort repertoires had been generated using a single sequencing platform. HLA typing included class I and class II loci at four-digit resolution. Typing coverage varied by locus: about 629-630 donors for A, B, C, DRB1 and DQB1; approximately 560 for DQA1; over 600 for DPA1; roughly 450 for DPB1. Because of strong linkage in the cohort, five DR-DQ haplotypes were treated as single units for association and clustering. Across about 370 genotyped donors of the cohort, an average of about 200,000 unique TCR beta nucleotide sequences per donor were sequenced, and about a sixth of those sequences were non-productive. The paper's findings and limits, for the study overall: Three of the identified cytomegalovirus-associated TCR beta chains were confirmed in vitro to be specific for cytomegalovirus antigens. The authors suggested that the approach could potentially be generalized to other disease states and immunological phenotypes. In a later analysis, TCR association rates were found to vary across HLA loci, with the most associated TCRs seen for DRB1 alleles and the fewest for HLA-C alleles. Some IMGT-functional V segments, including TRBV6-2 and TRBV6-3, could not be distinguished by the 87-base-pair reads and were therefore excluded. In an earlier analysis of several hundred of the donors, most TCR beta V segments were observed in productive rearrangements about 90% or about 30% of the time, broadly matching IMGT annotations. A further reported finding was that TCR beta sequences accurately predicted the HLA-A and HLA-B alleles for most subjects in the first cohort. A cluster of highly shared sequence variants was judged likely to represent a technical artifact of the sequencing pipeline. Correlated functional status among segregating V segments might reflect linkage disequilibrium, but an unknown experimental factor could not be ruled out. The earlier analysis of 587 of the donors excluded 15 to 20 rarely observed V segments, including chromosome 9 orphons, because counts were too low. In the study, some 180 TCR beta chains were listed as associated with cytomegalovirus. In a later analysis, several top co-occurrence clusters were reported to appear linked to parvovirus B19, influenza, CMV and Epstein-Barr virus. A later genetic analysis reported fewer N-insertions in productive TCRs among donors in an Asian-associated ancestry cluster than the approximately 700-donor mean. When HLA alleles, especially DR and DQ, strongly co-occurred, attributing TCR associations to individual alleles was difficult. A later analysis found that HLA-associated TCR beta chains were more clonally expanded and had lower generation probabilities than equally common non-associated chains. In both the original and validation cohorts, the classifier was reported to diagnose cytomegalovirus status with high specificity and sensitivity. Most CMV-associated TCR beta chains appeared to be HLA-restricted in a later analysis, and the HLA associations seemed to be driven largely by CMV exposure. Across donors, most TCR sequences were observed very rarely, whereas some public TCRs were present in many individuals. Roughly uniform sequencing depth across donors was assumed in presence/absence analyses, although this assumption may not hold. For the cohort, immune exposure information was limited to CMV serostatus. Because HLA typing was unavailable for some donors at each locus, only the typed subset was used in association tests. Specific HLA alleles were associated with some 15,000 TCR beta sequences at a false discovery rate of 0.05 in a later analysis. This cohort had only TCR beta chains sequenced, and the lack of alpha or paired-chain data limited which features could be detected. V-gene and J-gene trimming of TCR beta chains was associated with a missense DCLRE1C variant in a later genetic analysis, and the association was replicated in an independent cohort.

In total, approximately 690 healthy bone marrow donors made up the cohort. All cohort members were sampled while nominally healthy, although unrecorded immune exposures were likely present. The donor was CMV seronegative and belonged to the group of over 350 seronegative cohort members. Each donor provided a peripheral blood sample, and peripheral blood mononuclear cells were used for TCR beta sequencing. The Qiagen DNeasy Blood Extraction Kit was used to extract genomic DNA from the blood cell samples. For CDR1 and CDR2, the germline V gene lists MNHEY and SVGAGI. The cysteine opens and the phenylalanine closes a CDR3 of 14 amino acids. Just the 42-base CDR3 DNA is kept, in frame starting at base 1. At the junction V is shortened by 7 bases and J by 1 base, with 13 bases in between. Receptor amplification or capture employed the immunoSEQ multiplex PCR assay. For the multiplex PCR, a mixture combining 60 forward primers for TCR Vbeta segments and 13 reverse primers for TCR Jbeta segments was used. The CDR3 region of rearranged TCR beta genes was amplified from genomic DNA with a multiplex PCR assay. Amplified TCR beta libraries were sequenced as 87-base-pair reads on the Illumina HiSeq System. The published analysis was carried out like this. A later analysis counted tens of millions of unique TCR beta chains across the 650 to 800 repertoires, and roughly 10 million of these chains were shared by at least two donors. To remove PCR and sequencing errors, raw reads were error-corrected and collapsed into unique sequences using a nearest-neighbor algorithm that merged closely related sequences. V, D and J gene segments were assigned by aligning CDR3 sequences to IMGT reference sequences. For a sequence to be retained, a match of at least six nucleotides was required to both a V gene segment and a J gene segment. A rearrangement was called productive if the CDR3 had no stop codons and remained in frame with V and J, and every other rearrangement was called non-productive. Following IMGT convention, CDR3 was defined as the stretch from the second conserved V-encoded cysteine to the conserved J-encoded phenylalanine. The earlier analysis of about 530 of the donors excluded any sequence lacking an unambiguous match to a single V gene segment. An earlier analysis of 500 to 600 of the donors classified V segments as functional when productive rearrangements were above 56.7% and as segregating when the standard deviation between donors was above 5%. A statistical classification framework was built to diagnose cytomegalovirus status from the catalog of TCR beta chain sequences. In a later analysis, V and J genes were assigned by comparing TCR nucleotide sequences against IMGT/GENE-DB human TR gene sequences. The TCRdist pipeline was used in a later analysis to assign CDR3 sequences and most-parsimonious VDJ recombination scenarios. In a later analysis, every TCR beta chain was defined by the combination of its CDR3 amino acid sequence and its V-gene family, and reads without a unique V-gene family were dropped. As a way to deal with suspected cross-contamination and a sequencing artifact, a later analysis dropped approximately 570 nucleotide sequences that were highly shared and had low generation probability. In a later analysis, a clonal expansion index was calculated for each public chain from normalized within-repertoire ranks of inferred template counts. In a later analysis, generation probabilities were computed using a VDJ recombination model fitted to out-of-frame rearrangements, and the results were checked against IGoR. A later analysis scored TCR-TCR, TCR-HLA and TCR-CMV co-occurrence with hypergeometric tests, applying a repertoire-size bias correction to TCR pairs. To estimate false discovery rates, a later analysis permuted the HLA or CMV assignments 20 times. In a later analysis, co-occurring TCRs were grouped using DBSCAN, and TCRdist sequence similarity was added for clustering within HLA-allele-positive subsets. Repertoires with fewer than 30,000 or more than 120,000 public chains were left out of co-occurrence clustering, as were five repertoires with anomalous nucleotide sharing. What TCRdb holds here is the immuneACCESS table cut down to in-frame rearrangements. Part of the clones is not present; checked against another copy, under half of the missing clones reflect an unresolved V gene, and the others are unexplained. The V and J calls and clone size come from that table; D and trimming were worked out from the DNA. The sample table shows about 140,000 clones, and 80% are seen once. Of the sample, 4.5% to 6.5% falls within the top ten clones.

The sequence is built from TRBV6-5 and TRBJ1-1; the best D guess is TRBD1, with 5 bases matching. The sample taken for sequencing was PBMCs. The clonotype comes from a male donor in good health and CMV-seronegative. The DNA reads TGTGCCAGCACCCTGGGGGGAGCGAACACTGAAGCTTTCTTT. Its translation is CASTLGGANTEAFF.